This TCR beta chain was found in a study of shared clonotypes between healthy human individuals. The protocol was immunoSEQ multiplex PCR, while the TCRdb copy is restricted to in-frame clones and leaves out a portion. Among about 2.1 million clones listed, around 93% were seen once. Naive CD8 isolation took CD45RO-negative cells positively selected for CCR7 and excluded terminally differentiated effector memory CD45RA+ cells. Germline V lookup: CDR1 MNHNY, CDR2 SVGAGI (reference sequence). Trimming took 6 bases from V and 4 from J, leaving 17 bases between them. The length of the CDR3 is 15 residues.

Input material: naive CD8+ T cells from PBMCs. This TCR derives from a man aged 18 to 29 in good health. Some clones in this sample may be carry-over from other donors' samples. The gene calls are TRBV6-6 and TRBJ2-3, with D hard to call. CDR3: CASRSRSEQADTQYF. CDR3 sequence (DNA): TGTGCCAGCAGATCAAGAAGCGAGCAAGCAGATACGCAGTATTTT.